Each of the 21 T cell receptor beta chains below was sequenced from the same sample in a study of yellow fever vaccine responses in identical twins. TCRdb processed the RT-PCR reads anew with MiXCR; each CDR3 protein has one entry. Here the sample spans approximately 2,100 distinct CDR3 sequences, roughly 7.4% being singletons. The input for sequencing was T cells from blood (PBMCs), unsorted or a sorted subset (not recorded which), taken around 24 months after vaccination. These receptors were collected from a woman aged 18-30 years who received the yellow fever vaccine.

This clonotype occurred a few times. The chain employs TRBV27 and TRBJ2-1; 8 nucleotides align to TRBD1. CDR3 length: 15 amino acids. J lost 2 bases, V lost 5 bases, and 5 bases had no gene match. CDR1 is MNHEY and CDR2 is SMNVEV in the germline V gene (reference sequence). The CDR3 coding sequence is TGTGCCAGCAGTCCCGACAGGGGCGCCTACAATGAGCAGTTCTTC. Protein sequence: CASSPDRGAYNEQFF.

CDR3 loop: CASSFGLAFTDTQYF. For the CDR3, the DNA is TGTGCCAGCAGCTTTGGACTAGCTTTCACAGATACGCAGTATTTT. This chain uses TRBV11-2 with TRBJ2-3; 8 bases match TRBD2. Germline CDR1 SGHAT, CDR2 FQNNGV. The CDR3 runs to 15 residues. The junction had 4 bases not matched to a gene; V was cut back by 3 bases and J by 2 bases. The full variable domain, completed using reference TRBV11-2 and TRBJ2-3, is EAGVAQSPRYKIIEKRQSVAFWCNPISGHATLYWYQQILGQGPKLLIQFQNNGVVDDSQLPKDRFSAERLKGVDSTLKIQPAKLEDSAVYLCASSFGLAFTDTQYFGPGTRLTVL.

The genes are TRBV4-1 and TRBJ2-7, with D possibly being TRBD1 (5 bases). Germline V gene lookup returns CDR1 MGHRA and CDR2 YSYEKL. The CDR3 consists of 14 residues. V dropped 5 bases and J dropped 2 bases, with 13 bases sitting between them. DNA of the CDR3: TGCGCCAGCAGCGAACGGCAGGGCCCCTACGAGCAGTACTTC. Encoded protein: CASSERQGPYEQYF.

The V gene is TRBV7-6, the J gene TRBJ2-5, with D perhaps TRBD2 (6 bases). The CDR3 is made up of 15 amino acids. Trimming cost V 1 base and J 2 bases, with 11 bases left between them. Germline values: CDR1 SGHVS, CDR2 FNYEAQ. The CDR3 region has the DNA TGTGCCAGCAGCTTAGGCTGGAGCGGGCAAGAGACCCAGTACTTC. It is translated as CASSLGWSGQETQYF. The complete variable domain, with remaining parts taken from reference TRBV7-6 and TRBJ2-5, reads GAGVSQSPRYKVTKRGQDVALRCDPISGHVSLYWYRQALGQGPEFLTYFNYEAQQDKSGLPNDRFSAERPEGSISTLTIQRTEQRDSAMYRCASSLGWSGQETQYFGPGTRLLVL.

This clonotype came up a few times. The chain has TRBV9 and TRBJ2-2; tentatively, D is TRBD2 (6 bases). Trimming took 0 bases from V and 5 from J, leaving 11 bases between them. Germline V gene sequence: CDR1 SGDLS, CDR2 YYNGEE. The CDR3 runs 15 residues. CDR3 nucleotide sequence: TGTGCCAGCAGCGTAGAGTGGAGCGGGACCGGGGAGCTGTTTTTT. The encoded protein is CASSVEWSGTGELFF.

This clonotype was seen more than once but under ten times. This chain uses TRBV4-1 with TRBJ2-2; tentative D call: TRBD1 (5 bases). The CDR3 loop spans 15 amino acids. Germline V gives CDR1 MGHRA, CDR2 YSYEKL. The V gene lost 0 bases and the J gene lost 4 bases, with 9 bases spanning the gap. CDR3 sequence reads: CASSQDRQITGELFF. In DNA, the CDR3 is TGCGCCAGCAGCCAAGATAGACAGATCACCGGGGAGCTGTTTTTT.

The gene calls are TRBV9 and TRBJ2-7; D is unclear. The CDR3 is 13 residues long. With 3 bases removed from V and 3 bases from J, the gap between germline ends came to 10 bases. Germline CDR1 is SGDLS and CDR2 is YYNGEE. CDR3 protein: CASSAASGYEQYF. For the CDR3, the DNA is TGTGCCAGCAGCGCCGCCTCCGGCTACGAGCAGTACTTC. Complete variable domain (other parts from reference TRBV9 and TRBJ2-7): DSGVTQTPKHLITATGQRVTLRCSPRSGDLSVYWYQQSLDQGLQFLIQYYNGEERAKGNILERFSAQQFPDLHSELNLSSLELGDSALYFCASSAASGYEQYFGPGTRLTVT.

The chain is built from TRBV10-3 and TRBJ2-2; no firm D call. The V end lost 6 bases, the J end lost 2 bases, and 4 bases lay between the germline ends. CDR3 length: 12 residues. Germline lookup yields CDR1 ENHRY and CDR2 SYGVKD. The CDR3 reads CAIRANTGELFF. CDR3 nucleotides: TGTGCCATCAGGGCCAACACCGGGGAGCTGTTTTTT.

The chain couples TRBV28 to TRBJ2-1, with no clear D. Trimming pared 6 bases from V and 6 bases from J, leaving 18 bases between. This CDR3 is 15 amino acids long. Germline V gives CDR1 MDHEN, CDR2 SYDVKM. The DNA of the CDR3 is TGTGCCAGCAGCCTCAGCGTACCCCCTCGCAATGAGCAGTTCTTC. This codes for CASSLSVPPRNEQFF. Full variable domain (rest looked up from reference TRBV28 and TRBJ2-1): DVKVTQSSRYLVKRTGEKVFLECVQDMDHENMFWYRQDPGLGLRLIYFSYDVKMKEKGDIPEGYSVSREKKERFSLILESASTNQTSMYLCASSLSVPPRNEQFFGPGTRLTVL.

This clonotype qualifies as medium-sized. The V gene is TRBV15, the J gene TRBJ1-1; 8 bases line up with TRBD1. From germline, CDR1 is LNHNV and CDR2 YYDKDF (reference sequence). V lost 7 bases and J lost 0; bases outside the gene matches: 10. This CDR3 has 16 amino acids. CDR3 in amino acids: CATKPDRGELNTEAFF. The CDR3 nucleotides read TGTGCCACCAAACCAGACAGGGGAGAATTGAACACTGAAGCTTTCTTT.

This clonotype has just a few counts. The chain has TRBV13 and TRBJ2-3; TRBD2 agrees at 12 bases. V lost 4 bases, J lost 6 bases, and 14 bases stayed unmatched. The CDR3 is 18 amino acids. The germline CDR1 and CDR2 sequences are PRHDT and FYEKMQ (reference sequence). This chain's CDR3 is CASSSRRASGGAADTQYF. The CDR3 DNA reads TGTGCCAGCAGCTCGCGGAGGGCTAGCGGGGGGGCGGCGGATACGCAGTATTTT.

This clonotype was seen more than once but under ten times. The chain uses TRBV2 and TRBJ1-5; D uncertain. The length of the CDR3 is 15 residues. Trimming removed 1 base from V and 4 bases from J, with 11 bases in between. Germline V gives CDR1 SNHLY, CDR2 FYNNEI. The CDR3: CASSEGGFLNQPQHF. DNA of the CDR3: TGTGCCAGCAGTGAAGGAGGTTTCCTTAATCAGCCCCAGCATTTT.

This clonotype was seen more than once but under ten times. The genes are TRBV11-1 and TRBJ2-3; D is unresolved. The ends were cut back, 0 bases at V and 0 bases at J, with 7 bases in the middle. This CDR3 contains 15 residues. The germline V gene encodes CDR1 SGHAT and CDR2 FQDESV (reference sequence). The CDR3 nucleotides read TGTGCCAGCAGCTTAGCCCAGGCGAGCACAGATACGCAGTATTTT. It is translated as CASSLAQASTDTQYF.

The V gene is TRBV6-5, the J gene TRBJ2-7; no clear D gene. The V end lost 3 bases, the J end lost 3 bases, and 9 bases lay between the germline ends. Germline V gene lookup returns CDR1 MNHEY and CDR2 SVGAGI. This CDR3 has 13 residues. The CDR3 DNA is TGTGCCAGCAGTTATAATTCCGACTACGAGCAGTACTTC. It specifies CASSYNSDYEQYF.

This clonotype was recorded a few times. The chain uses TRBV2 and TRBJ1-5; unclear D gene. The germline V and J ends were trimmed by 4 bases and 7 bases, with 5 bases remaining between them. CDR3 length equals 11 residues. In germline, CDR1 is SNHLY, CDR2 FYNNEI. CDR3 coding DNA: TGTGCCAGCAGTGCGGACCAGCCCCAGCATTTT. It yields the protein CASSADQPQHF.

The table lists this clonotype with a few counts. The chain couples TRBV15 to TRBJ2-7; D is unresolved. The V gene's germline CDR1 is LNHNV and CDR2 YYDKDF (reference sequence). This CDR3 has 14 residues. Trimming removed 3 bases at V and 0 bases at J, with 9 bases between. The CDR3 here is CATSSDALSYEQYF. Written as DNA, the CDR3 is TGTGCCACCAGCAGCGATGCCCTCTCCTACGAGCAGTACTTC.

This clonotype has just a few counts. This chain uses TRBV23-1 with TRBJ2-1; D possibly corresponds to TRBD2 (5 bases). TRBV23-1 is reported as an ORF; its role is uncertain. There are 12 residues in the CDR3. The V end was cut by 5 bases, the J end by 6 bases, with 8 bases between. For the CDR3, the DNA is TGCGCCAGCAGTGTACGGGGCAATGAGCAGTTCTTC. It encodes CASSVRGNEQFF.

The V and J genes are TRBV30 and TRBJ2-3; D unresolved. The length of the CDR3 is 12 residues. Germline CDR1 GTSNPN, CDR2 SVGIG (reference sequence). The germline V and J ends were trimmed by 1 base and 8 bases, with 10 bases remaining between them. The CDR3 DNA is TGTGCCTGGAGTGGGGCAGTAGGTACGCAGTATTTT. This gives the protein CAWSGAVGTQYF.

This clonotype was counted between two and nine times. The chain uses TRBV10-1 and TRBJ1-1; a possible D gene is TRBD1 (5 bases). CDR3 length: 13 amino acids. Trimming removed 5 bases from V and 8 bases from J, with 15 bases in between. Germline-derived CDR1 and CDR2 are WNHNN and SYGVQD (reference sequence). CDR3 sequence (DNA): TGCGCCAGCAGTCGCGAGGGACTGCGAGAAGCTTTCTTT. It yields the protein CASSREGLREAFF.

V is TRBV11-1 and J is TRBJ1-4, with D unclear. The CDR3 is 12 amino acids. V lost 5 bases, J lost 8 bases, and 9 bases lay in between. Per the germline V gene, CDR1 is SGHAT and CDR2 is FQDESV (reference sequence). The CDR3 reads CASSTRREKLFF. CDR3 bases: TGTGCCAGCAGCACCCGACGGGAAAAACTGTTTTTT.

V and J are TRBV20-1 and TRBJ2-7; TRBD1 or TRBD2 may be the D gene (6 bases each). Germline CDR1 is DFQATT and CDR2 is SNEGSKA (reference sequence). The CDR3 sequence is 16 residues long. V dropped 6 bases and J dropped 6 bases, with 27 bases sitting between them. The DNA for the CDR3 is TGCAGTGCGCGACAGGACGGGACTCTCTTAGCCAGCGAGCAGTACTTC. As protein: CSARQDGTLLASEQYF.